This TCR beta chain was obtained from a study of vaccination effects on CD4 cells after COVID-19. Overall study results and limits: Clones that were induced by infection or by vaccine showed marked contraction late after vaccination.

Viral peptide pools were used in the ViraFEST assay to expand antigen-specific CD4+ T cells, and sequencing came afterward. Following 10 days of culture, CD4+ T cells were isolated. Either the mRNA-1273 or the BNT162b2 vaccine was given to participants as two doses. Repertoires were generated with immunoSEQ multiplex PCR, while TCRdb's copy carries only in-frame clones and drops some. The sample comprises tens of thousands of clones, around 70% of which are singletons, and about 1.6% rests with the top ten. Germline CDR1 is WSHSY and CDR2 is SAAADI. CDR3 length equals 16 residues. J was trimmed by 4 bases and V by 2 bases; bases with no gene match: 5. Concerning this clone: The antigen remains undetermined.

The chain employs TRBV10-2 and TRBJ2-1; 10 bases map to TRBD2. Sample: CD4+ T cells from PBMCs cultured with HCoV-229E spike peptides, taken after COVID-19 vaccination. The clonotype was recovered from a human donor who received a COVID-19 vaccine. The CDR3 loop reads CASSETSGALYNEQFF. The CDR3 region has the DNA TGCGCCAGCAGTGAGACTAGCGGGGCGCTATACAATGAGCAGTTCTTC.